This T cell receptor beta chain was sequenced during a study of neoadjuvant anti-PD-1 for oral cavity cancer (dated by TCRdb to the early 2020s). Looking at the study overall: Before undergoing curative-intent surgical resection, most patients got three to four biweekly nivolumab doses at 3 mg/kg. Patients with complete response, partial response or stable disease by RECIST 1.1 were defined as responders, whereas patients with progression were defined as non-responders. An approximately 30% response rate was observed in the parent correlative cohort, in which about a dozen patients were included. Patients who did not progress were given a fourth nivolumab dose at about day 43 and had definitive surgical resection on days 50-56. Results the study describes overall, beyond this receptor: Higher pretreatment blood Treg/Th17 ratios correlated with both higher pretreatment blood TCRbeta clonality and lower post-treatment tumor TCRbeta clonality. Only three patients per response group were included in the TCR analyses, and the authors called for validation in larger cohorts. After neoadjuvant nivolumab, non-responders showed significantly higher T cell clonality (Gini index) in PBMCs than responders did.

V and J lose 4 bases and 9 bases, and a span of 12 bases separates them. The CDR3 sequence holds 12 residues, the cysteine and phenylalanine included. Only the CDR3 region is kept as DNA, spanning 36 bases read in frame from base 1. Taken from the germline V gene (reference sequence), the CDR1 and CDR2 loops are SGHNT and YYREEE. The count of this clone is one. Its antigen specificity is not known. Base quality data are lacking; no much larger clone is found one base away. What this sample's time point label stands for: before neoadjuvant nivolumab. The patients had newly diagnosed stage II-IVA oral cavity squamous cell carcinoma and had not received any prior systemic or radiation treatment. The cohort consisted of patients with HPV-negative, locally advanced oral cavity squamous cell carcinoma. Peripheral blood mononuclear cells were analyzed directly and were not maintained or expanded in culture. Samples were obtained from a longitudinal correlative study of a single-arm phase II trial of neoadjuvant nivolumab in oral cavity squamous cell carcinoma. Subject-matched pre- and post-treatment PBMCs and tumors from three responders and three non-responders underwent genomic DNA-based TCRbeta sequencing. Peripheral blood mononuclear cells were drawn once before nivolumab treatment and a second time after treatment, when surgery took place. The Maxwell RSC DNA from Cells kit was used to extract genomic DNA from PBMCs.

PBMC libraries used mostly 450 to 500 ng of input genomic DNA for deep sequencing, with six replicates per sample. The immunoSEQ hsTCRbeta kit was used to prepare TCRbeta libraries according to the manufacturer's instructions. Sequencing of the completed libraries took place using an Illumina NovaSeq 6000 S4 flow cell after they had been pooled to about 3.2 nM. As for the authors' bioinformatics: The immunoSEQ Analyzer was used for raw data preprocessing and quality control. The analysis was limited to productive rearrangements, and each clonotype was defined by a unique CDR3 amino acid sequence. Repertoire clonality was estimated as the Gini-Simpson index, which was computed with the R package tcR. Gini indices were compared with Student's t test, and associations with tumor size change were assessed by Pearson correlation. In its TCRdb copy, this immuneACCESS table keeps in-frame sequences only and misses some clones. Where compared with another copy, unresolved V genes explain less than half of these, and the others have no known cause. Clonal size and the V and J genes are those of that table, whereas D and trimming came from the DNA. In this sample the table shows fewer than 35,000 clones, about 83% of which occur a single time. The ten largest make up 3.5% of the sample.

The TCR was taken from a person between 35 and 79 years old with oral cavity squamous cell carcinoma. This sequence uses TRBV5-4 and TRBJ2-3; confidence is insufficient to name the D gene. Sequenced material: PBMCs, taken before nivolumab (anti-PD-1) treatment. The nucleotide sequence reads TGTGCCAGCAGCACCGAGCTGTCCACGCAGTATTTT. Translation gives CASSTELSTQYF. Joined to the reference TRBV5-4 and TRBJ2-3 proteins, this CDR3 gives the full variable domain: ETGVTQSPTHLIKTRGQQVTLRCSSQSGHNTVSWYQQALGQGPQFIFQYYREEENGRGNFPPRFSGLQFPNYSSELNVNALELDDSALYLCASSTELSTQYFGPGTRLTVL.